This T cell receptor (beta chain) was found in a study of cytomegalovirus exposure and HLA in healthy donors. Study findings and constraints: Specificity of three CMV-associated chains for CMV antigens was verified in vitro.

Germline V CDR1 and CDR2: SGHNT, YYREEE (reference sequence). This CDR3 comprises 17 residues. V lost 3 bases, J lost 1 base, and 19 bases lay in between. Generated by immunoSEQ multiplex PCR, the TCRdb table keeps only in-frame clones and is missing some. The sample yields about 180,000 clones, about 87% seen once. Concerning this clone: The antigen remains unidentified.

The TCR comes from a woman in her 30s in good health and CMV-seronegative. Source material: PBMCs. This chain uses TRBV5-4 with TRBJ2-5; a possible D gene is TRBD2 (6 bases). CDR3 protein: CASSWDSLGGFQETQYF. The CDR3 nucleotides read TGTGCCAGCAGCTGGGACTCCCTCGGGGGATTCCAAGAGACCCAGTACTTC.